These 5 T cell receptor beta chains were all obtained from the same sample, sequenced in a study of CD8 T cells in Susac syndrome. With random hexamers, reverse transcription was performed on about 0.45 to 1 ug of RNA. TCRdb used MiXCR to reprocess the immunoSEQ multiplex PCR reads, holding one entry per CDR3 protein. There are roughly 180,000 distinct CDR3 sequences in the sample; 85% to 95% occur only once, and 0.1% lies in the top ten. Source material: CD4+ T cells from PBMCs. These TCRs come from a human donor in good health.

The gene calls are TRBV2 and TRBJ1-3; tentative D call: TRBD1 (5 bases). Deletions cut 3 bases from V and 4 bases from J, with 13 bases between. Germline V gene lookup returns CDR1 SNHLY and CDR2 FYNNEI. The CDR3 extends over 15 amino acids. For the CDR3, the DNA is TGTGCCAGCAGTGAGGGCAGGGTGGAAGGAAACACCATATATTTT. Its translation: CASSEGRVEGNTIYF.

The sample holds a few counts of this clonotype. The V gene is TRBV6-2 or TRBV6-3, the J gene TRBJ2-7; D perhaps matches TRBD2 (7 bases). Trimming took 4 bases from V and 0 from J, leaving 13 bases between them. Germline values: CDR1 MNHEY, CDR2 SVGEGT. The CDR3 has 15 amino acids. The CDR3 spells CASSFPRGASYEQYF. Written as DNA, the CDR3 is TGTGCCAGCAGTTTCCCTCGGGGGGCCTCCTACGAGCAGTACTTC.

The rearrangement joins TRBV4-2 to TRBJ2-2; 8 bases match TRBD2. Per the germline V gene, CDR1 is LGHNA and CDR2 is YNFKEQ. The ends lost 0 bases at V and 4 bases at J; junction bases unmatched: 7. This CDR3 has 17 amino acids. The CDR3 bases are TGTGCCAGCAGCCAAGATAGTACGGGAGGGAGCACCGGGGAGCTGTTTTTT. Translated, it gives CASSQDSTGGSTGELFF.

This chain links TRBV20-1 with TRBJ1-5; weak D call: TRBD1 (6 bases). In germline, CDR1 is DFQATT, CDR2 SNEGSKA (reference sequence). The CDR3 sequence is 13 residues long. V shed 3 bases and J shed 7 bases, with 13 bases lying between them. CDR3 loop: CSARVTGRQPQHF. Here the CDR3 DNA reads TGCAGTGCTAGGGTAACAGGGAGGCAGCCCCAGCATTTT.

This sequence joins TRBV20-1 and TRBJ2-6, with D unresolved. CDR1 and CDR2 (germline): DFQATT, SNEGSKA (reference sequence). CDR3 size: 14 residues. Trimming left V 5 bases short and J 4 bases short, with 12 bases between. The CDR3 DNA reads as TGCAGTGCTCCTCCCCCCAGGGGGGCCAACGTCCTGACTTTC. Encoded protein: CSAPPPRGANVLTF.